Listed here are 7 T cell receptor beta chains from one sample, sequenced in a study of T cell clones after liver transplantation (dated by TCRdb to between 2018 and 2020). The receptor library was made with the immunoSEQ multiplex PCR assay. The table was pulled from immuneACCESS by TCRdb, which kept in-frame rearrangements only. Such tables lose some clones; where checked, under half of the loss comes from unresolved V genes, and the rest has no known cause. This sample holds tens of thousands of clones; about two thirds were observed only once. Together, the top ten hold about 15% of the sample. This specimen's time point label, per the study, means: pre-transplant. Material: CD4+ T cells from blood, obtained before liver transplant. Every receptor here comes from a human donor who received a liver transplant.

The chain's CDR3 is CASSQDFRDIHTGELFF. The DNA for the CDR3 is TGTGCCAGCAGCCAAGATTTCCGCGACATACACACCGGGGAGCTGTTTTTT. The V call is TRBV4-2, the J call TRBJ2-2, with D hard to call. The germline V gene encodes CDR1 LGHNA and CDR2 YNFKEQ. The V gene lost 0 bases and the J gene lost 3 bases, with 14 bases spanning the gap. CDR3 length: 17 residues.

The J gene is TRBJ2-2, the V gene TRBV19; 8 bases line up with TRBD2. J lost 4 bases, V lost 9 bases, and 13 bases had no gene match. The CDR3 has 16 residues. The V gene's germline CDR1 is LNHDA and CDR2 SQIVND (reference sequence). The CDR3: CASLSSGGISTGELFF. For the CDR3, the DNA is TGTGCCAGCCTCTCCTCGGGGGGGATCAGCACCGGGGAGCTGTTTTTT.

Details on this clone: Compared with germline, one end of the junction differs, possibly owing to a read error. This chain uses TRBV27 with TRBJ2-2; D is possibly TRBD2 (5 bases). The germline gives CDR1 MNHEY, CDR2 SMNVEV (reference sequence). The CDR3 totals 15 residues. The CDR3 nucleotides read TGTGCCAGCAGTTTCCAGACGGGGAACTCCGGGGAGCTGTTTTTT. Translation: CASSFQTGNSGELFF.

The chain links TRBV5-4 to TRBJ2-1; TRBD1 matches 10 bases. V lost 0 bases, J lost 1 base, and 1 base stayed unmatched. The germline CDR1 and CDR2 sequences are SGHNT and YYREEE (reference sequence). The length of the CDR3 is 16 residues. The CDR3 coding sequence is TGTGCCAGCAGCTTGGGGGGACAGGGGTCCTACAATGAGCAGTTCTTC. Translating gives CASSLGGQGSYNEQFF.

This clone has a handful of counts. The chain carries TRBV7-8 and TRBJ1-2, with 8 bases that match TRBD1. This CDR3 comprises 16 residues. V was clipped by 1 base and J by 7 bases; unmatched bases: 11. Germline assignment: CDR1 SGHVS and CDR2 FQNEAQ. The CDR3 protein is CASSLGGQGAVGGYTF. CDR3 bases: TGTGCCAGCAGCTTAGGGGGCCAGGGGGCGGTAGGTGGCTACACCTTC.

The gene calls are TRBV6-1 and TRBJ2-7; TRBD1 might be the D (6 bases). The CDR3 spans 13 residues. V was pared by 2 bases and J by 4 bases, with 9 bases between. CDR1 and CDR2 (germline): MNHNS, SASEGT. CDR3 bases: TGTGCCAGCAGTGAAAACAGGGTTTACGAGCAGTACTTC. The encoded protein is CASSENRVYEQYF.

About this clone: A read error may produce the germline difference seen at one junction end. The V call is TRBV5-1, the J call TRBJ2-3, with 10 bases identical to TRBD2. Germline V CDR1 and CDR2: SGHRS, YFSETQ. The CDR3 runs to 15 residues. This CDR3 is CASSLGLAGTDTQYF. The CDR3 DNA reads TGCGCCAGCAGCTTGGGACTAGCGGGCACGGATACGCAGTATTTT. The full variable domain, its missing parts supplied by reference TRBV5-1 and TRBJ2-3, is KAGVTQTPRYLIKTRGQQVTLSCSPISGHRSVSWYQQTPGQGLQFLFEYFSETQRNKGNFPGRFSGRQFSNSRSEMNVSTLELGDSALYLCASSLGLAGTDTQYFGPGTRLTVL.